Listed below are T cell receptor beta chains from one sample, sequenced in a study of blood T cells in healthy people across ages. A single record per CDR3 protein comes from TCRdb applying MiXCR to the 5' RACE reads. The data contain some 760,000 distinct CDR3 sequences, around 25% of them singletons. This same sample was also part of a study on T cells of mothers and their children.

Input material: blood. The receptor source for this set is a boy aged 5-17 years in good health. CDR3s include the opening cysteine and the closing phenylalanine or tryptophan. The D gene is left open where the match is weak. The listing skips clone size in some rows; elsewhere it reads once, few, many or a size class.

V gene	CDR3 length	J gene	clone size	D gene	CDR3 DNA	CDR3 protein
TRBV7-8	17	TRBJ2-5	few	TRBD2	TGTGCCAGCAGCTTAGGGACTAGCGGAGCTATCCAAGAGACCCAGTACTTC	CASSLGTSGAIQETQYF
TRBV6-5	15	TRBJ2-1	few	NA	TGTGCCAGCAGTAAGGGGACGGATTTGGGGGATGAGCAGTTCTTC	CASSKGTDLGDEQFF
TRBV4-3	16	TRBJ1-5	NA	NA	TGCGCCAGCAGCCAAGAATACGATTATAGCAATCAGCCCCAGCATTTT	CASSQEYDYSNQPQHF
TRBV5-5	13	TRBJ2-7	few	TRBD1	TGTGCCAGCAGCGTTACAGGGGACTACGAGCAGTACTTC	CASSVTGDYEQYF
TRBV20-1	15	TRBJ2-1	NA	TRBD2	TGCAGTGCCACGAAGCGGGAGGTTACTTACAATGAGCAGTTCTTC	CSATKREVTYNEQFF
TRBV28	12	TRBJ2-7	NA	TRBD2	TGTGCCGCGACTAGCGGGGGACTCGAGCAGTACTTC	CAATSGGLEQYF
TRBV20-1	11	TRBJ2-5	few	NA	TGCAGTGTTCTATACCAAGAGACCCAGTACTTC	CSVLYQETQYF
TRBV7-9	18	TRBJ2-7	few	TRBD2	TGTGCCAGCAGCTTTGGGCTAGCGGGAGCGGGCCCCTTCTACGAGCAGTACTTC	CASSFGLAGAGPFYEQYF
TRBV6-5	15	TRBJ2-7	NA	TRBD2	TGTGCCAGCAGTTACCTTAGCGGGGGGGCCTACGAGCAGTACTTC	CASSYLSGGAYEQYF
TRBV15	14	TRBJ1-1	NA	NA	TGTGCCACCAGCCCTGGACGGATCAACACTGAAGCTTTCTTT	CATSPGRINTEAFF
TRBV4-2	14	TRBJ2-5	NA	TRBD2	TGTGCCAGTACGGCAAGCGGGGTCCAAGAGACCCAGTACTTC	CASTASGVQETQYF
TRBV20-1	14	TRBJ2-5	NA	TRBD2	TGCAGTGCTGAGCGGGGGGAAATGAGGAAGACCCAGTACTTC	CSAERGEMRKTQYF
TRBV7-6	14	TRBJ2-7	few	NA	TGTGCCAGCAGCGAACGAGGGGAAACGGACGAGCAGTACTTC	CASSERGETDEQYF
TRBV7-6	19	TRBJ2-3	few	TRBD2	TGTGCCAGCAGCCTACGTGGTAGCGGGGTTAGGTCCCCCGCAGATACGCAGTATTTT	CASSLRGSGVRSPADTQYF
TRBV2	13	TRBJ2-5	NA	NA	TGTGCCAGCAGTGGACAGGACCAAGAGACCCAGTACTTC	CASSGQDQETQYF
TRBV7-2	17	TRBJ2-5	few	TRBD2	TGTGCCAGCCGGGCTAGCGGGGGTACCCTGCTTTCGGAGACCCAGTACTTC	CASRASGGTLLSETQYF
TRBV29-1	13	TRBJ2-4	few	NA	TGCAGCGACAAGGGACTAGCCAAAAACATTCAGTACTTC	CSDKGLAKNIQYF
TRBV6-6	13	TRBJ2-1	few	NA	TGTGCCAGCAGCCCAGGGGTGGGCTTAGAGCAGTTCTTC	CASSPGVGLEQFF
TRBV7-3	16	TRBJ2-1	few	NA	TGTGCCAGCAGCTCAATTCCGGGCAGGGTAGGTCATGAGCAGTTCTTC	CASSSIPGRVGHEQFF
TRBV28	15	TRBJ1-5	few	NA	TGTGCCAGCAGTTTACTGGGTCAGTTTGGTCAGCCCCAGCATTTT	CASSLLGQFGQPQHF
TRBV9	15	TRBJ2-5	NA	TRBD1	TGTGCCAGCAGCGTGGACAGGGGGAATCAAGAGACCCAGTACTTC	CASSVDRGNQETQYF
TRBV12-3/TRBV12-4	18	TRBJ2-2	few	TRBD1	TGTGCCAGCAGTTCGAGACCCGGGACAGGGCACAACACCGGGGAGCTGTTTTTT	CASSSRPGTGHNTGELFF
TRBV9	16	TRBJ2-6	once	NA	TGTGCCAGCAGCGGAACGATGGGGGCCGGGGCCAACGTCCTGACTTTC	CASSGTMGAGANVLTF
TRBV7-2	14	TRBJ2-5	NA	NA	TGTGCCAGCAGCCCCAGGTCAGGGCGGGAGACCCAGTACTTC	CASSPRSGRETQYF